The TCR beta chain described here comes from a study of control samples from healthy donors and cancer patients. The method was immunoSEQ multiplex PCR; TCRdb's version includes in-frame clones alone and lacks a portion of them. The sample has 150,000 to 180,000 clones, roughly 94% seen once. The V end was cut by 4 bases, the J end by 3 bases, with 13 bases between. The CDR3 length is 15 residues. The germline gives CDR1 LNHDA, CDR2 SQIVND (reference sequence). The chain is built from TRBV19 and TRBJ1-5, with D possibly being TRBD1 (6 bases). This clonotype was sampled from a man aged 40-55 years in good health. Material: blood. CDR3 residues: CASSTDRGSNQPQHF. The CDR3 nucleotides are TGTGCCAGTAGTACCGATAGGGGGTCCAATCAGCCCCAGCATTTT.